The rows below give T cell receptor beta chains drawn from one sample of a study of response to subunit inactivated influenza vaccine. One entry per CDR3 protein results from TCRdb running MiXCR on the RT-PCR reads. The sample lists approximately 500,000 distinct CDR3 sequences, 13% occurring once. The source was PBMCs from blood, collected 45 days after vaccination. All receptors derive from a man aged 50-59 years who received an inactivated influenza vaccine. Both conserved end residues are part of each CDR3. The D gene is left open where the match is weak. Clone size is stated in some rows and not others, as once, few, many or a class when expanded.

abundance: -; d_gene: TRBD1; j_gene: TRBJ2-7; v_gene: TRBV25-1; CDR3aa: CASRETGVYEQYF; CDR3nt: TGTGCCAGCAGGGAGACAGGGGTCTACGAGCAGTACTTC
abundance: few; d_gene: -; j_gene: TRBJ1-5; v_gene: TRBV20-1; CDR3aa: CSAKFQGINQPQHF; CDR3nt: TGCAGTGCGAAGTTCCAGGGGATAAATCAGCCCCAGCATTTT
abundance: many; d_gene: -; j_gene: TRBJ1-2; v_gene: TRBV6-5; CDR3aa: CASSSTAASYGYTF; CDR3nt: TGTGCCAGCAGTTCGACAGCCGCTAGCTATGGCTACACCTTC
abundance: many; d_gene: -; j_gene: TRBJ2-3; v_gene: TRBV29-1; CDR3aa: CSVDTGSTDTQYF; CDR3nt: TGCAGCGTAGATACAGGTAGCACAGATACGCAGTATTTT
abundance: -; d_gene: -; j_gene: TRBJ2-1; v_gene: TRBV5-1; CDR3aa: CASSLGVLEQFF; CDR3nt: TGCGCCAGCAGCTTGGGGGTCCTTGAGCAGTTCTTC
abundance: -; d_gene: -; j_gene: TRBJ2-1; v_gene: TRBV4-1; CDR3aa: CASSQWSNEQFF; CDR3nt: TGCGCCAGCAGCCAATGGAGCAATGAGCAGTTCTTC
abundance: -; d_gene: TRBD1; j_gene: TRBJ2-5; v_gene: TRBV12-3/TRBV12-4; CDR3aa: CASSLGTGRQETQYF; CDR3nt: TGTGCCAGCAGTTTAGGGACAGGGAGACAAGAGACCCAGTACTTC
abundance: few; d_gene: -; j_gene: TRBJ2-1; v_gene: TRBV6-2/TRBV6-3; CDR3aa: CASSYSPIFSAIYNEQFF; CDR3nt: TGTGCCAGCAGTTACTCCCCTATCTTTAGCGCGATCTACAATGAGCAGTTCTTC
abundance: few; d_gene: -; j_gene: TRBJ1-6; v_gene: TRBV7-2; CDR3aa: CASSLLPRSPLHF; CDR3nt: TGTGCCAGCAGCTTACTACCCCGCTCACCCCTCCACTTT
abundance: few; d_gene: -; j_gene: TRBJ1-2; v_gene: TRBV25-1; CDR3aa: CASSESTSYGYTF; CDR3nt: TGTGCCAGCAGTGAATCAACATCCTATGGCTACACCTTC
abundance: -; d_gene: -; j_gene: TRBJ2-3; v_gene: TRBV7-2; CDR3aa: CASSLVGLGVDTQYF; CDR3nt: TGTGCCAGCAGCTTAGTAGGCCTCGGGGTGGATACGCAGTATTTT
abundance: -; d_gene: -; j_gene: TRBJ2-1; v_gene: TRBV12-3/TRBV12-4; CDR3aa: CASSVGNYNEQFF; CDR3nt: TGTGCCAGCAGTGTGGGAAACTACAATGAGCAGTTCTTC
abundance: few; d_gene: TRBD1; j_gene: TRBJ2-5; v_gene: TRBV20-1; CDR3aa: CSAPTGEETQYF; CDR3nt: TGCAGTGCTCCTACAGGGGAGGAGACCCAGTACTTC
abundance: -; d_gene: -; j_gene: TRBJ1-6; v_gene: TRBV5-1; CDR3aa: CASSPWEGDLHF; CDR3nt: TGCGCCAGCAGCCCGTGGGAGGGAGACCTCCACTTT
abundance: few; d_gene: TRBD2; j_gene: TRBJ2-1; v_gene: TRBV12-3/TRBV12-4; CDR3aa: CASSTEAGALRNEQFF; CDR3nt: TGTGCCAGCAGTACCGAAGCGGGAGCGCTTCGCAATGAGCAGTTCTTC
abundance: few; d_gene: -; j_gene: TRBJ2-5; v_gene: TRBV9; CDR3aa: CASSASVGETQYF; CDR3nt: TGTGCCAGCAGCGCCAGTGTGGGTGAGACCCAGTACTTC
abundance: -; d_gene: TRBD1; j_gene: TRBJ2-7; v_gene: TRBV12-3/TRBV12-4; CDR3aa: CAGRLGDSSYEQYF; CDR3nt: TGTGCCGGCAGGTTGGGGGACAGCTCCTACGAGCAGTACTTC
abundance: -; d_gene: -; j_gene: TRBJ1-1; v_gene: TRBV2; CDR3aa: CASRQETNTEAFF; CDR3nt: TGTGCCAGCAGGCAGGAAACGAACACTGAAGCTTTCTTT
abundance: few; d_gene: -; j_gene: TRBJ2-1; v_gene: TRBV15; CDR3aa: CATSRDPTPPRNEQFF; CDR3nt: TGTGCCACCAGCAGAGATCCCACACCCCCACGGAATGAGCAGTTCTTC
abundance: few; d_gene: -; j_gene: TRBJ1-1; v_gene: TRBV29-1; CDR3aa: CSVTDSNTEAFF; CDR3nt: TGCAGCGTCACGGACAGCAACACTGAAGCTTTCTTT
abundance: -; d_gene: -; j_gene: TRBJ1-1; v_gene: TRBV30; CDR3aa: CAWSIPGTQNTEAFF; CDR3nt: TGTGCCTGGAGTATCCCCGGGACACAGAACACTGAAGCTTTCTTT
abundance: few; d_gene: -; j_gene: TRBJ2-7; v_gene: TRBV20-1; CDR3aa: CSGIGQGVYEQYF; CDR3nt: TGCAGTGGTATAGGGCAGGGAGTCTACGAGCAGTACTTC
abundance: many; d_gene: -; j_gene: TRBJ2-3; v_gene: TRBV12-3/TRBV12-4; CDR3aa: CASSLGWTEADTQYF; CDR3nt: TGTGCCAGCAGTCTGGGGTGGACGGAGGCAGATACGCAGTATTTT
abundance: few; d_gene: -; j_gene: TRBJ1-1; v_gene: TRBV18; CDR3aa: CASSPGYGTEAFF; CDR3nt: TGTGCCAGCTCACCAGGGTATGGCACTGAAGCTTTCTTT
abundance: few; d_gene: TRBD1; j_gene: TRBJ2-7; v_gene: TRBV9; CDR3aa: CASSVGTGGYFEQYF; CDR3nt: TGTGCCAGCAGCGTAGGGACAGGGGGGTATTTCGAGCAGTACTTC
abundance: few; d_gene: TRBD2; j_gene: TRBJ2-7; v_gene: TRBV5-1; CDR3aa: CASSRGRSYEQYF; CDR3nt: TGCGCCAGCAGCCGCGGGAGGTCGTACGAGCAGTACTTC
abundance: -; d_gene: -; j_gene: TRBJ1-2; v_gene: TRBV25-1; CDR3aa: CASSQAGRVYTF; CDR3nt: TGTGCCAGCAGCCAAGCCGGCAGAGTCTACACCTTC
abundance: few; d_gene: -; j_gene: TRBJ2-7; v_gene: TRBV20-1; CDR3aa: CSARARIYEQYF; CDR3nt: TGCAGTGCTAGAGCACGGATCTACGAGCAGTACTTC
abundance: few; d_gene: TRBD2; j_gene: TRBJ2-3; v_gene: TRBV29-1; CDR3aa: CSVPSVPELAGYTDTQYF; CDR3nt: TGCAGCGTGCCATCCGTACCCGAACTAGCGGGTTATACAGATACGCAGTATTTT
abundance: few; d_gene: -; j_gene: TRBJ1-1; v_gene: TRBV12-3/TRBV12-4; CDR3aa: CASTSDFPAEAFF; CDR3nt: TGTGCCAGCACCTCGGACTTCCCCGCTGAAGCTTTCTTT
abundance: -; d_gene: -; j_gene: TRBJ1-4; v_gene: TRBV6-1; CDR3aa: CASSRQEGEKLFF; CDR3nt: TGTGCCAGCAGTAGACAGGAGGGCGAAAAACTGTTTTTT
abundance: -; d_gene: -; j_gene: TRBJ1-1; v_gene: TRBV6-5; CDR3aa: CASSYSREGSEAFF; CDR3nt: TGTGCCAGCAGTTACTCCAGGGAAGGCAGTGAAGCTTTCTTT
abundance: -; d_gene: -; j_gene: TRBJ2-5; v_gene: TRBV20-1; CDR3aa: CSANSDQETQYF; CDR3nt: TGCAGTGCTAACAGCGATCAAGAGACCCAGTACTTC
abundance: few; d_gene: -; j_gene: TRBJ2-7; v_gene: TRBV20-1; CDR3aa: CSARRQPTPYEQYF; CDR3nt: TGCAGTGCTAGAAGGCAGCCCACCCCCTACGAGCAGTACTTC
abundance: few; d_gene: -; j_gene: TRBJ2-1; v_gene: TRBV20-1; CDR3aa: CSARRESSYNEQFF; CDR3nt: TGCAGTGCACGTCGGGAGAGCTCCTACAATGAGCAGTTCTTC
abundance: many; d_gene: -; j_gene: TRBJ1-1; v_gene: TRBV7-9; CDR3aa: CASSLGGPMNTEAFF; CDR3nt: TGTGCCAGCAGCTTAGGGGGACCGATGAACACTGAAGCTTTCTTT
abundance: many; d_gene: -; j_gene: TRBJ2-1; v_gene: TRBV12-3/TRBV12-4; CDR3aa: CAITPPGKGNEQFF; CDR3nt: TGTGCCATCACTCCTCCGGGAAAAGGCAATGAGCAGTTCTTC